The present TCR beta chain was sequenced within a study of cytomegalovirus exposure and HLA in healthy donors. Study conclusions and caveats: Analysis performed later showed TCR beta chains linked to HLA being more clonally expanded than equally common others. The study found most TCR sequences rare, yet found some public TCRs in many donors.

Concerning this clone itself: Antigen specificity is unknown.

The primer mix had 60 Vbeta and 13 Jbeta primers. Sequencing used immunoSEQ multiplex PCR; TCRdb keeps in-frame clones, though not all of them. The sample includes 170,000 or so clones, 77% of them seen just once. The CDR3 is made up of 15 amino acids. V was pared by 3 bases and J by 5 bases, with 14 bases between. Germline V gene data show CDR1 as LNHDA and CDR2 as SQIVND (reference sequence). The receptor's source is a woman aged 25-40 years in good health and CMV-seronegative. The V call is TRBV19, the J call TRBJ1-5; D is unresolved. Sequencing input: PBMCs. CDR3 sequence (DNA): TGTGCCAGTAGTATCCGGGATCCACATTATCAGCCCCAGCATTTT. It yields the protein CASSIRDPHYQPQHF.